These 13 T cell receptor beta chains were sequenced from one sample in a study of blood T cell repertoires in COVID-19. Measured with immunoSEQ multiplex PCR; TCRdb has only the in-frame clones, and not every one. The sample shows 150,000 or so clones, approximately 81% of them seen only once. The specimen sequenced was peripheral blood. The source is a woman in her fifties or sixties with COVID-19, enrolled during active disease.

The V call is TRBV25-1, the J call TRBJ1-4, with TRBD1 identical over 7 bases. The ends lost 2 bases at V and 5 bases at J; junction bases unmatched: 5. Germline V lookup: CDR1 MGHDK, CDR2 SYGVNS. The CDR3 contains 15 residues. CDR3 amino acids: CASSEEGTANEKLFF. The DNA for the CDR3 is TGTGCCAGCAGTGAAGAGGGGACAGCGAATGAAAAACTGTTTTTT.

This chain uses TRBV5-1 with TRBJ2-7, with 8 nucleotides matching TRBD1. This CDR3 region has 16 residues. The trim removed 0 bases at V and 0 bases at J, leaving 5 bases unmatched. The V gene's germline CDR1 is SGHRS and CDR2 YFSETQ. The CDR3 sequence is CASSLGTGLSSYEQYF. DNA for the CDR3: TGCGCCAGCAGCTTGGGGACAGGGTTAAGCTCCTACGAGCAGTACTTC.

The chain recombines TRBV10-3 with TRBJ2-7, with TRBD1 matching 11 bases. V was pared by 6 bases and J by 5 bases, with 6 bases of the junction left unmatched. The CDR3 runs to 14 residues. Germline lookup yields CDR1 ENHRY and CDR2 SYGVKD. CDR3 DNA: TGTGCCATCAGAAGGACAGGGGGCGTAAACGAGCAGTACTTC. This translates into CAIRRTGGVNEQYF.

This clone occurred a few times. The chain combines TRBV5-1 with TRBJ2-2, with TRBD2 matching 12 bases. Germline CDR1 SGHRS, CDR2 YFSETQ. The CDR3 totals 16 residues. J lost 2 bases, V lost 3 bases, and 2 bases had no gene match. In nucleotides, the CDR3 is TGCGCCAGCAGCTCACTAGCGGGGGGAAACACCGGGGAGCTGTTTTTT. This sequence encodes CASSSLAGGNTGELFF.

The rearrangement uses TRBV5-8 and TRBJ2-7, with 9 bases lining up with TRBD1. The CDR3 spans 13 residues. Germline CDR1 SGHTS, CDR2 YDEGEE. Unmatched junction bases numbered 4, after V lost 9 bases and J lost 0 bases. CDR3 sequence reads: CATRDRDSYEQYF. The DNA of the CDR3 is TGTGCCACCCGGGACAGGGACTCCTACGAGCAGTACTTC.

The gene calls are TRBV4-1 and TRBJ2-7, with TRBD2 matching 7 bases. V gave up 8 bases and J gave up 3 bases; unmatched junction bases: 7. Germline values: CDR1 MGHRA, CDR2 YSYEKL. This CDR3 contains 13 residues. CDR3 bases: TGCGCCAGCGGAATGGGGGGGGGCTACGAGCAGTACTTC. Protein sequence: CASGMGGGYEQYF.

The chain uses TRBV3-1 (or the pseudogene TRBV3-2) and TRBJ2-1, with 7 bases identical to TRBD2. The CDR3 runs to 15 residues. Germline CDR1 is LGHDT and CDR2 is YNNKEL (reference sequence). V lost 1 base, J lost 4 bases, and 4 bases stayed unmatched. CDR3 nucleotide sequence: TGTGCCAGCAGCCAAGTGGGACTAACATACAATGAGCAGTTCTTC. Protein sequence: CASSQVGLTYNEQFF.

V usage is TRBV12-2 and J usage is TRBJ1-2; the D call of TRBD1 is as the table states it, not checked on the DNA. TRBV12-2 is designated a pseudogene. The CDR3 is 18 amino acids. This CDR3 reads CASRSGPFPPGQHYGYTF. CDR3 in DNA: TGTGCAAGTCGCTCCGGGCCTTTCCCGCCGGGACAGCACTATGGCTACACCTTC.

This clone occurred once. The chain uses TRBV5-8 and TRBJ2-5; D perhaps matches TRBD1 (5 bases). CDR1 is SGHTS and CDR2 is YDEGEE in the germline V gene. Between the trimmed V and J ends, which lost 4 bases and 5 bases, there was a span of 12 bases. This CDR3 has 13 amino acids. CDR3 coding DNA: TGTGCCAGCAGCGAGACAGTTAGGGAGACCCAGTACTTC. Translated: CASSETVRETQYF.

This clone has just one count. This rearrangement joins TRBV21-1 to TRBJ2-7; the table assigns TRBD1, which was not confirmed against the DNA. TRBV21-1 is a known pseudogene. This CDR3 has 15 amino acids. The CDR3 DNA reads as TGTGCCAGCAGCTCGGGACAGGGGATCTCCTACGAGCAGTACTTC. It encodes CASSSGQGISYEQYF.

The chain has TRBV6-5 and TRBJ2-1; 7 bases are a match to TRBD1. The CDR3 is 14 residues long. Germline V gene lookup returns CDR1 MNHEY and CDR2 SVGAGI. V shed 2 bases, J shed 4 bases, and the junction held 2 bases outside the gene matches. CDR3 region: CASSYVGQYNEQFF. DNA of the CDR3: TGTGCCAGCAGTTACGTGGGACAGTACAATGAGCAGTTCTTC.

Only a few counts were recorded for this clone. The chain recombines TRBV20-1 with TRBJ1-1, with 7 bases matching TRBD1. V shed 4 bases and J 6 bases; nucleotides not matched to a gene: 2. This CDR3 has 11 residues. Germline-derived CDR1 and CDR2 are DFQATT and SNEGSKA (reference sequence). CDR3 nucleotide sequence: TGCAGTGCTACAGGGGGATCTGAAGCTTTCTTT. It specifies CSATGGSEAFF.

The chain joins TRBV6-1 to TRBJ2-3; no clear D. The germline V gene encodes CDR1 MNHNS and CDR2 SASEGT. The V end lost 2 bases, the J end lost 7 bases, and 16 bases lay between the germline ends. This CDR3 comprises 15 residues. The CDR3 reads CASSERPDSPNTQYF. CDR3 DNA: TGTGCCAGCAGTGAACGACCCGACTCCCCTAATACGCAGTATTTT.